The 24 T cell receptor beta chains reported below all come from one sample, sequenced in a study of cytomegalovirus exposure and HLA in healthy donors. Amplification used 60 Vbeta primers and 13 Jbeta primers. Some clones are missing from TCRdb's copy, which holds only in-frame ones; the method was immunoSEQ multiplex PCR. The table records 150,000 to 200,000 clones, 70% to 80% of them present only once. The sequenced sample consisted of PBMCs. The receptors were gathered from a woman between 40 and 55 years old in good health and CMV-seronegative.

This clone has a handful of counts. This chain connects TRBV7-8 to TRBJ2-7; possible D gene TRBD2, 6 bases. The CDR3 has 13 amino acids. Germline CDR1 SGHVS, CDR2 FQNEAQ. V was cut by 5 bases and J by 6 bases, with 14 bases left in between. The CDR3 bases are TGTGCCAGCAGCGTGGCCGGGACTGGCGAGCAGTACTTC. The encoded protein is CASSVAGTGEQYF.

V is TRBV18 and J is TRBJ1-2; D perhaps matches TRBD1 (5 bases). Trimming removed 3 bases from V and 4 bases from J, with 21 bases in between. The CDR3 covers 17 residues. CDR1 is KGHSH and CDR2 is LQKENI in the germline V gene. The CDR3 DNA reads TGTGCCAGCTCACCGGCGGAGTCGGGGAGGGGTCTCTATGGCTACACCTTC. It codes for CASSPAESGRGLYGYTF.

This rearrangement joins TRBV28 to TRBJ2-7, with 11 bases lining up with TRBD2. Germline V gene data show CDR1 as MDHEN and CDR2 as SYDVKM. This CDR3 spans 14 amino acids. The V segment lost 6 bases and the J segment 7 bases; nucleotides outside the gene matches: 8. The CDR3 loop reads CASRPGLAVGEQYF. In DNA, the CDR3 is TGTGCCAGCAGACCGGGACTAGCGGTGGGAGAGCAGTACTTC.

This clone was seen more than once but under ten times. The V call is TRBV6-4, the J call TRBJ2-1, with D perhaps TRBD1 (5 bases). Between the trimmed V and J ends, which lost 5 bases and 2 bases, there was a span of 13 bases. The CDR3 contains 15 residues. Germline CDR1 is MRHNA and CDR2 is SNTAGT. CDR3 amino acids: CASSRTQETYNEQFF. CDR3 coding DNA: TGTGCCAGCAGTCGGACACAGGAAACCTACAATGAGCAGTTCTTC.

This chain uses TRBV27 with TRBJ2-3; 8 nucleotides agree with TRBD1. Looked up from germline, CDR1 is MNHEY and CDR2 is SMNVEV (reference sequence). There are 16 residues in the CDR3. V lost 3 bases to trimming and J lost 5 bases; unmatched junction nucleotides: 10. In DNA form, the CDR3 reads TGTGCCAGCAGTTTTTCAGGGGGCTGGGTAAAAGATACGCAGTATTTT. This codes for CASSFSGGWVKDTQYF.

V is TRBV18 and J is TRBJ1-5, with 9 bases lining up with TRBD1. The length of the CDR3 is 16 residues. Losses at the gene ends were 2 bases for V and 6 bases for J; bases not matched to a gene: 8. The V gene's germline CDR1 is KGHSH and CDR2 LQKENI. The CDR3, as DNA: TGTGCCAGCTCACCAGAACAGGGGGCGGGGGGTCAGCCCCAGCATTTT. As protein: CASSPEQGAGGQPQHF.

The CDR3 sequence: CASSLIPTGVTGNYGYTF. CDR3 nucleotide sequence: TGTGCCAGCAGCTTAATCCCGACAGGGGTGACTGGTAACTATGGCTACACCTTC. The chain joins TRBV7-6 to TRBJ1-2, with TRBD1 identical over 8 bases. J lost 1 base, V lost 2 bases, and 12 bases had no gene match. Germline values: CDR1 SGHVS, CDR2 FNYEAQ. The CDR3 is 18 residues long.

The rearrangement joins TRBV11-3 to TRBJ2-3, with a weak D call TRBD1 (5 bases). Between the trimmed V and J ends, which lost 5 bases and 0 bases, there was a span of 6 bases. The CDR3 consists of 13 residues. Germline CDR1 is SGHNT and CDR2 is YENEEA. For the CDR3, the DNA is TGTGCCAGCAGCCGACAGAGCACAGATACGCAGTATTTT. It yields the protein CASSRQSTDTQYF.

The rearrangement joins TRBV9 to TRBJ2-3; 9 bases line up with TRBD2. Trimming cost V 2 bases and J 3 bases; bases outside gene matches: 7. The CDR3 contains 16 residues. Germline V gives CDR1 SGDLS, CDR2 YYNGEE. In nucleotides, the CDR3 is TGTGCCAGCAGCGTTGCGTCTAGCGGGGAAACAGATACGCAGTATTTT. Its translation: CASSVASSGETDTQYF.

As DNA, the CDR3 is TGTGCCAGCAGTTTATTTCTCGCGGATGGACATAGCAATCAGCCCCAGCATTTT. This encodes CASSLFLADGHSNQPQHF. The chain uses TRBV28 and TRBJ1-5, with D perhaps matching TRBD1 (5 bases). The CDR3 covers 18 residues. CDR1 is MDHEN, CDR2 SYDVKM, per germline. V dropped 1 base and J dropped 0 bases, with 16 bases sitting between them.

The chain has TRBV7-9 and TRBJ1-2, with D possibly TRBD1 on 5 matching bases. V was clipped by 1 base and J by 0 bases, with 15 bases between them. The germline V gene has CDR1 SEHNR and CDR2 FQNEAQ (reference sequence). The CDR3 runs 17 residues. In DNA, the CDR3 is TGTGCCAGCAGCTTAGGGGGGGTGAGGAGCACTAACTATGGCTACACCTTC. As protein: CASSLGGVRSTNYGYTF. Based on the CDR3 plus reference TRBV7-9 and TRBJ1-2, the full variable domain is DTGVSQNPRHKITKRGQNVTFRCDPISEHNRLYWYRQTLGQGPEFLTYFQNEAQLEKSRLLSDRFSAERPKGSFSTLEIQRTEQGDSAMYLCASSLGGVRSTNYGYTFGSGTRLTVV.

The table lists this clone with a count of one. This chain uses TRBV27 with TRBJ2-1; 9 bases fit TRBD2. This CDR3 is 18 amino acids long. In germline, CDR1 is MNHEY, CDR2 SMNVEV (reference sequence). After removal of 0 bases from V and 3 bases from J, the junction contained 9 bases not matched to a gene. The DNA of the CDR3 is TGTGCCAGCAGTTTATCGATCCCACTAGCGGGTGACTACAATGAGCAGTTCTTC. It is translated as CASSLSIPLAGDYNEQFF.

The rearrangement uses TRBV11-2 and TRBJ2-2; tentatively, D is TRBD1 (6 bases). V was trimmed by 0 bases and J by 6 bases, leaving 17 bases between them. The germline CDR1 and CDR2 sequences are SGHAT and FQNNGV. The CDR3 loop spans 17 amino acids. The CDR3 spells CASSLEGATYYPGELFF. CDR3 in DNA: TGTGCCAGCAGCTTAGAGGGGGCTACTTACTACCCCGGGGAGCTGTTTTTT. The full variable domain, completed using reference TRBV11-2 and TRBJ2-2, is EAGVAQSPRYKIIEKRQSVAFWCNPISGHATLYWYQQILGQGPKLLIQFQNNGVVDDSQLPKDRFSAERLKGVDSTLKIQPAKLEDSAVYLCASSLEGATYYPGELFFGEGSRLTVL.

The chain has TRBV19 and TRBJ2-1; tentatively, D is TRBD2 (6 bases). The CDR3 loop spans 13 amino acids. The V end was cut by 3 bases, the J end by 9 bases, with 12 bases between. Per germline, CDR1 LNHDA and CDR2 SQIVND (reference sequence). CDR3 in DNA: TGTGCCAGTAGTATCGGAGAGGGAGGTGAGCAGTTCTTC. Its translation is CASSIGEGGEQFF.

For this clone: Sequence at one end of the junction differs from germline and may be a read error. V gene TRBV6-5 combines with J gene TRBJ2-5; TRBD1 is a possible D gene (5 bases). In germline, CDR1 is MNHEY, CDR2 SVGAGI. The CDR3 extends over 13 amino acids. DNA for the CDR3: TGTGCCAACAGTTCCCCAGGGATGGAGACCCAGTACTTC. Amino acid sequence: CANSSPGMETQYF.

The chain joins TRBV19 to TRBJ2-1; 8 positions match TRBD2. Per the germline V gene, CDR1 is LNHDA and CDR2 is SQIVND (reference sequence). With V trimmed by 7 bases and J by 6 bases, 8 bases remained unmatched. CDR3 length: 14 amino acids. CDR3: CASTGLAFSNEQFF. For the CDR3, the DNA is TGTGCCAGTACAGGACTAGCATTTTCCAATGAGCAGTTCTTC.

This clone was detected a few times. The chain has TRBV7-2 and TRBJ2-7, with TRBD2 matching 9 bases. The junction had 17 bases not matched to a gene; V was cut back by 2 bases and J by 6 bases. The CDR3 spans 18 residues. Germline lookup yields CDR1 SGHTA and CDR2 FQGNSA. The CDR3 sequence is CASSLLDGVGGRAPEQYF. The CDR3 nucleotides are TGTGCCAGCAGCTTATTAGATGGAGTCGGCGGGAGGGCTCCCGAGCAGTACTTC.

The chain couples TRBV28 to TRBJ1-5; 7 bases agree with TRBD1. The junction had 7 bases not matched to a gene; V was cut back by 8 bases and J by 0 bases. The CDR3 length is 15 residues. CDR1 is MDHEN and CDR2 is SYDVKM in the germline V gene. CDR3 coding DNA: TGTGCCAGCTTGGGGACAGTTAATAGCAATCAGCCCCAGCATTTT. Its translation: CASLGTVNSNQPQHF.

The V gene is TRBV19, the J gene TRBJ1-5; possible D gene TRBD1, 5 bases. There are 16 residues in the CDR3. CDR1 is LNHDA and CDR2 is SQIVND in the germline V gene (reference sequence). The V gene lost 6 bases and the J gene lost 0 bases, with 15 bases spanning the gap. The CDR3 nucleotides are TGTGCCAGTAGACTCCAGGGAGGGTATAGCAATCAGCCCCAGCATTTT. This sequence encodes CASRLQGGYSNQPQHF.

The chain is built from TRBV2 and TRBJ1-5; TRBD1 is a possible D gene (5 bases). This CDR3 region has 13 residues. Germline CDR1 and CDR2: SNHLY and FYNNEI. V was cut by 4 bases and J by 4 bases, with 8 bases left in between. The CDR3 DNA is TGTGCCAGCAGTGCGGACAAGAATCAGCCCCAGCATTTT. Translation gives CASSADKNQPQHF. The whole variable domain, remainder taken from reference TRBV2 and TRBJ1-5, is EPEVTQTPSHQVTQMGQEVILRCVPISNHLYFYWYRQILGQKVEFLVSFYNNEISEKSEIFDDQFSVERPDGSNFTLKIRSTKLEDSAMYFCASSADKNQPQHFGDGTRLSIL.

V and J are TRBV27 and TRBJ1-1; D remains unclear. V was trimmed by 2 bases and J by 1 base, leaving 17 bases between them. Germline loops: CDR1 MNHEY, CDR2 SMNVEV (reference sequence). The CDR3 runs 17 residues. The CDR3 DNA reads TGTGCCAGCAGTTTAGGGTACGACTCATACTCGAACACTGAAGCTTTCTTT. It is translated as CASSLGYDSYSNTEAFF.

In nucleotides, the CDR3 is TGTGCCAGCAGTCCCCACCGGACTAGCGGGAGGTCTCGGGGGGAGCAGTTCTTC. As protein: CASSPHRTSGRSRGEQFF. This rearrangement joins TRBV28 to TRBJ2-1, with TRBD2 matching 14 bases. This CDR3 spans 18 amino acids. Germline V gives CDR1 MDHEN, CDR2 SYDVKM. The V segment lost 5 bases and the J segment 10 bases; nucleotides outside the gene matches: 16.

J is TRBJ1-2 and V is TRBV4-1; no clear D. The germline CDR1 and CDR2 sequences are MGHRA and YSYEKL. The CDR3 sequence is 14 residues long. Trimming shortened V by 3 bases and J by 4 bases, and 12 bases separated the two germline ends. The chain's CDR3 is CASSQSLISYGYTF. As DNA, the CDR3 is TGCGCCAGCAGCCAGAGTTTAATATCCTATGGCTACACCTTC.

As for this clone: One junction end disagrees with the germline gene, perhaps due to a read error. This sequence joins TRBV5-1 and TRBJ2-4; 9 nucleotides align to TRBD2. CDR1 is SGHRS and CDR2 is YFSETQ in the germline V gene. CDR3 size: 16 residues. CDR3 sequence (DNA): TGCGCCAGCAGCTTGGAGGCGGGAGGGGCCAAAAACAGTCAGTACTTC. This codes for CASSLEAGGAKNSQYF.